A selection of T cell receptor beta chains follows, all from one sample in a study of blood T cell repertoires in COVID-19. Here immunoSEQ multiplex PCR was the method, and the copy in TCRdb shows in-frame clones only, minus some. The sample includes roughly 400,000 clones, about 92% seen only once; the top ten take about 0.63%. The sequencing sample was made of PBMCs or T cells enriched from blood (not recorded which). The receptors were gathered from a man younger than 35 who had recovered from COVID-19. Each CDR3 is given with its conserved first and last residue. Fields, in order: clone size, V gene, D gene, J gene, CDR3 DNA, CDR3 protein. D genes are given only for firm matches. Size is omitted from some rows. Given values are once, few, many or a class for expanded clones.

abundance: .; v_gene: TRBV20-1; d_gene: .; j_gene: TRBJ1-4; CDR3nt: TGCAGTGCTAGAGACGGGGTGCGACTGTTTTTT; CDR3aa: CSARDGVRLFF
abundance: .; v_gene: TRBV28; d_gene: .; j_gene: TRBJ2-1; CDR3nt: TGTGCCAGCAGCCAACGGCTAGACAATGAGCAGTTCTTC; CDR3aa: CASSQRLDNEQFF
abundance: .; v_gene: TRBV28; d_gene: .; j_gene: TRBJ2-3; CDR3nt: TGTGCCAGCAGTTTAAAGACAGGACCAGATACGCAGTATTTT; CDR3aa: CASSLKTGPDTQYF
abundance: .; v_gene: TRBV20-1; d_gene: TRBD2; j_gene: TRBJ2-2; CDR3nt: TGCAGTGCTAGTTCTAGCGGGAGAGCGAAACCGAGGCGAACGAACACCGGGGAGCTGTTTTTT; CDR3aa: CSASSSGRAKPRRTNTGELFF
abundance: .; v_gene: TRBV18; d_gene: TRBD1; j_gene: TRBJ1-3; CDR3nt: TGTGCCAGCTCACCACTATGGGACAGAGGAAACACCATATATTTT; CDR3aa: CASSPLWDRGNTIYF
abundance: .; v_gene: TRBV11-3; d_gene: .; j_gene: TRBJ1-4; CDR3nt: TGTGCCAGCAGCCCCTATGGGGGGGAAAAACTGTTTTTT; CDR3aa: CASSPYGGEKLFF
abundance: .; v_gene: TRBV27; d_gene: .; j_gene: TRBJ1-5; CDR3nt: TGTGCCAGCAGTTTATTATCGGGGTCGGATCAGCCCCAGCATTTT; CDR3aa: CASSLLSGSDQPQHF
abundance: .; v_gene: TRBV27; d_gene: TRBD1; j_gene: TRBJ1-5; CDR3nt: TGTGCCAGCAGTCTGGACAGGGCTAGCAATCAGCCCCAGCATTTT; CDR3aa: CASSLDRASNQPQHF
abundance: .; v_gene: TRBV28; d_gene: .; j_gene: TRBJ2-2; CDR3nt: TGTGCCAGCAGTCTAGGTCGGCCGAACACCGGGGAGCTGTTTTTT; CDR3aa: CASSLGRPNTGELFF
abundance: .; v_gene: TRBV6-5; d_gene: TRBD2; j_gene: TRBJ2-5; CDR3nt: TGTGCCAGCAGTTGGCATAGACTAGCGGGAGGGGAGACCCAGTACTTC; CDR3aa: CASSWHRLAGGETQYF
abundance: .; v_gene: TRBV28; d_gene: .; j_gene: TRBJ1-2; CDR3nt: TGTGCCAGCAGTATATGGGCGGTGGGGCAGAACTATGGCTACACCTTC; CDR3aa: CASSIWAVGQNYGYTF
abundance: .; v_gene: TRBV12-5; d_gene: TRBD1; j_gene: TRBJ1-2; CDR3nt: TGTGCTAGTGGCTCGGGACAGGGCTATATCTATGGCTACACCTTC; CDR3aa: CASGSGQGYIYGYTF
abundance: .; v_gene: TRBV21-1; d_gene: .; j_gene: TRBJ1-5; CDR3nt: TGTGCCAGCACCGGACAGCCGAATCAGCCCCAGCATTTT; CDR3aa: CASTGQPNQPQHF
abundance: .; v_gene: TRBV5-5; d_gene: TRBD1; j_gene: TRBJ1-3; CDR3nt: TGTGCCAGCAGAGGACAGGCGGGAAACACCATATATTTT; CDR3aa: CASRGQAGNTIYF
abundance: .; v_gene: TRBV6-1; d_gene: .; j_gene: TRBJ1-5; CDR3nt: TGTGCCAGCAGTGCCCGGGTCAGACAGCTCGGCAATCAGCCCCAGCATTTT; CDR3aa: CASSARVRQLGNQPQHF
abundance: .; v_gene: TRBV3-1/TRBV3-2; d_gene: TRBD2; j_gene: TRBJ2-5; CDR3nt: TGTGCCAGCAGCCAAGATCGCATGGGGGACTATCAAGAGACCCAGTACTTC; CDR3aa: CASSQDRMGDYQETQYF
abundance: once; v_gene: TRBV3-1/TRBV3-2; d_gene: TRBD1; j_gene: TRBJ1-5; CDR3nt: TGTGCCAGCAGCCAAGATTGGGGACAGGGTCAGCCCCAGCATTTT; CDR3aa: CASSQDWGQGQPQHF
abundance: .; v_gene: TRBV24-1; d_gene: .; j_gene: TRBJ2-2; CDR3nt: TGTGCCACCAGTGGAAGACTGAACACCGGGGAGCTGTTTTTT; CDR3aa: CATSGRLNTGELFF
abundance: .; v_gene: TRBV12-3/TRBV12-4; d_gene: TRBD1; j_gene: TRBJ1-5; CDR3nt: TGTGCCAGCAGGACCACAGGGGCCCAGCATTTT; CDR3aa: CASRTTGAQHF
abundance: .; v_gene: TRBV5-5; d_gene: .; j_gene: TRBJ1-2; CDR3nt: TGTGCCAGCAGCGGGGACACAGGCTACACCTTC; CDR3aa: CASSGDTGYTF
abundance: .; v_gene: TRBV29-1; d_gene: TRBD1; j_gene: TRBJ1-6; CDR3nt: TGCAGCGCCAAACGGAGGGGGACAGTTCTCGCGCGGTATAATTCACCCCTCCACTTT; CDR3aa: CSAKRRGTVLARYNSPLHF
abundance: .; v_gene: TRBV5-1; d_gene: .; j_gene: TRBJ1-1; CDR3nt: TGCGCCAGCAGCTTGGAACAGGGTGGTGCTTTCTTT; CDR3aa: CASSLEQGGAFF
abundance: once; v_gene: TRBV10-1; d_gene: .; j_gene: TRBJ2-1; CDR3nt: TGCGCCAGCAGTGACCCACTAGTTAGTGAGCAGTTCTTC; CDR3aa: CASSDPLVSEQFF
abundance: .; v_gene: TRBV5-4; d_gene: .; j_gene: TRBJ2-7; CDR3nt: TGTGCCAGCAGCTCAGGCGGACTCTACGAGCAGTACTTC; CDR3aa: CASSSGGLYEQYF
abundance: .; v_gene: TRBV2; d_gene: .; j_gene: TRBJ2-5; CDR3nt: TGTGCCAGCAGTGTTGGTGACTTCCAAGAGACCCAGTACTTC; CDR3aa: CASSVGDFQETQYF
abundance: once; v_gene: TRBV11-2; d_gene: TRBD2; j_gene: TRBJ2-3; CDR3nt: TGTGCCAGCAGCTGGCCACGACTAGCGGGTGGGACAAATACGCAGTATTTT; CDR3aa: CASSWPRLAGGTNTQYF
abundance: .; v_gene: TRBV7-2; d_gene: TRBD1; j_gene: TRBJ2-1; CDR3nt: TGTGCCAGCAGCTTAGGGACAGGGGGCAATGAGCAGTTCTTC; CDR3aa: CASSLGTGGNEQFF
abundance: .; v_gene: TRBV27; d_gene: .; j_gene: TRBJ1-2; CDR3nt: TGTGCCAGCAGAGGAGCAGGGCGAAGCTATGGCTACACCTTC; CDR3aa: CASRGAGRSYGYTF
abundance: .; v_gene: TRBV4-2; d_gene: TRBD2; j_gene: TRBJ2-7; CDR3nt: TGTGCCAGCAGCCCCGGACTAGCGGGAGATACCTACGAGCAGTACTTC; CDR3aa: CASSPGLAGDTYEQYF
abundance: .; v_gene: TRBV27; d_gene: TRBD1; j_gene: TRBJ1-2; CDR3nt: TGTGCCAGCAGTGATCGCAGACCGGGACAGGGTCATAACGGCTACACCTTC; CDR3aa: CASSDRRPGQGHNGYTF
abundance: .; v_gene: TRBV27; d_gene: .; j_gene: TRBJ1-5; CDR3nt: TGTGCCAGCAGTGGGGGGGGAGAAAGCAATCAGCCCCAGCATTTT; CDR3aa: CASSGGGESNQPQHF
abundance: .; v_gene: TRBV5-4; d_gene: .; j_gene: TRBJ2-1; CDR3nt: TGTGCCAGCAGCAAAGACAGGCTAAGCTCCTACAATGAGCAGTTCTTC; CDR3aa: CASSKDRLSSYNEQFF
abundance: .; v_gene: TRBV4-1; d_gene: TRBD1; j_gene: TRBJ1-1; CDR3nt: TGCGCCAGCAGGCAGACAGGGGGCGGAACTGAAGCTTTCTTT; CDR3aa: CASRQTGGGTEAFF
abundance: .; v_gene: TRBV27; d_gene: TRBD1; j_gene: TRBJ1-4; CDR3nt: TGTGCCAGCAGCTTCCGGACAGGGGAAAAACTGTTTTTT; CDR3aa: CASSFRTGEKLFF
abundance: once; v_gene: TRBV25-1; d_gene: .; j_gene: TRBJ2-1; CDR3nt: TGTGCCAGCAGTACTAACAGGGCCTCCTACAATGAGCAGTTCTTC; CDR3aa: CASSTNRASYNEQFF
abundance: .; v_gene: TRBV5-1; d_gene: .; j_gene: TRBJ2-2; CDR3nt: TGCGCCAGCAGCTTGGTGGGGGGAGACGGTGCCGGGGAGCTGTTTTTT; CDR3aa: CASSLVGGDGAGELFF
abundance: .; v_gene: TRBV28; d_gene: .; j_gene: TRBJ2-3; CDR3nt: TGTGCCAGCAGTTTACGACGGGAGACCACAGATACGCAGTATTTT; CDR3aa: CASSLRRETTDTQYF
abundance: .; v_gene: TRBV4-1; d_gene: .; j_gene: TRBJ1-2; CDR3nt: TGCGCCAGCAGCCAAGGTCGGGGCAGGGGTAACTATGGCTACACCTTC; CDR3aa: CASSQGRGRGNYGYTF
abundance: .; v_gene: TRBV7-9; d_gene: TRBD2; j_gene: TRBJ2-1; CDR3nt: TGTGCCGGAGATAGACTAGCGGGTAATGAGCAGTTCTTC; CDR3aa: CAGDRLAGNEQFF
abundance: .; v_gene: TRBV9; d_gene: .; j_gene: TRBJ2-1; CDR3nt: TGTGCCAGCAGCGTAGGGTCAGTTACCTACAATGAGCAGTTCTTC; CDR3aa: CASSVGSVTYNEQFF
abundance: .; v_gene: TRBV5-1; d_gene: .; j_gene: TRBJ2-7; CDR3nt: TGCGCCAGCAGCTTGCGCAGTAACCGGGACTCCCAGAGCTACGAGCAGTACTTC; CDR3aa: CASSLRSNRDSQSYEQYF
abundance: .; v_gene: TRBV2; d_gene: TRBD2; j_gene: TRBJ2-1; CDR3nt: TGTGCCAGCAGGGTAGCGGGAGGCGGCCCCTACAATGAGCAGTTCTTC; CDR3aa: CASRVAGGGPYNEQFF
abundance: .; v_gene: TRBV10-3; d_gene: .; j_gene: TRBJ1-4; CDR3nt: TGTGCCATCAGGCCGGACACACCACCAACTAATGAAAAACTGTTTTTT; CDR3aa: CAIRPDTPPTNEKLFF
abundance: .; v_gene: TRBV2; d_gene: TRBD1; j_gene: TRBJ2-3; CDR3nt: TGTGCCAGCAGGGGACAGTCTAGCACAGATACGCAGTATTTT; CDR3aa: CASRGQSSTDTQYF
abundance: .; v_gene: TRBV10-3; d_gene: TRBD2; j_gene: TRBJ2-2; CDR3nt: TGTGCCATCAGTGCCGGGCGGGCGGGAGTTAGAGAGCTGTTTTTT; CDR3aa: CAISAGRAGVRELFF
abundance: once; v_gene: TRBV10-3; d_gene: .; j_gene: TRBJ2-3; CDR3nt: TGTGCCATCAGTGAGTCGAGCGTCGGAACAGATACGCAGTATTTT; CDR3aa: CAISESSVGTDTQYF
abundance: .; v_gene: TRBV28; d_gene: TRBD1; j_gene: TRBJ1-1; CDR3nt: TGTGCCAGCACTACCCTCTTGGGACAGGGTGGCACTGAAGCTTTCTTT; CDR3aa: CASTTLLGQGGTEAFF
abundance: .; v_gene: TRBV7-9; d_gene: .; j_gene: TRBJ1-1; CDR3nt: TGTGCCAGCAGCTTAGGGCCCGACACCACCTACACTGAAGCTTTCTTT; CDR3aa: CASSLGPDTTYTEAFF
abundance: .; v_gene: TRBV29-1; d_gene: .; j_gene: TRBJ2-1; CDR3nt: TGCAGCGCTAAAGGGGGGGGACCAAGCTCCTACAATGAGCAGTTCTTC; CDR3aa: CSAKGGGPSSYNEQFF
abundance: .; v_gene: TRBV11-2; d_gene: TRBD1; j_gene: TRBJ2-7; CDR3nt: TGTGCCAGCAGCCTAAAGACAGGGTTTAGTGTCTACGAGCAGTACTTC; CDR3aa: CASSLKTGFSVYEQYF
abundance: .; v_gene: TRBV6-5; d_gene: .; j_gene: TRBJ1-2; CDR3nt: TGTGCCAGCAGTTCCTACGGGACATCCGGCTATGGCTACACCTTC; CDR3aa: CASSSYGTSGYGYTF
abundance: .; v_gene: TRBV6-5; d_gene: .; j_gene: TRBJ1-1; CDR3nt: TGTGCCAGCAGTCGACAGATAGAGAACACTGAAGCTTTCTTT; CDR3aa: CASSRQIENTEAFF
abundance: .; v_gene: TRBV28; d_gene: .; j_gene: TRBJ2-1; CDR3nt: TGTGCCAGCAGTTTCGAGGTGGGTGAGCAGTTCTTC; CDR3aa: CASSFEVGEQFF
abundance: .; v_gene: TRBV20-1; d_gene: .; j_gene: TRBJ2-4; CDR3nt: TGCAGTGCTAGAGGGGGCAGCATTCAGTACTTC; CDR3aa: CSARGGSIQYF
abundance: .; v_gene: TRBV2; d_gene: .; j_gene: TRBJ1-2; CDR3nt: TGTGCCAGCAGTGGTGGGGAGGAAATTAACTATGGCTACACCTTC; CDR3aa: CASSGGEEINYGYTF